These 22 T cell receptor beta chains originate from one sample sequenced in a study of blood T cells in healthy people across ages. Primers used in a second PCR of roughly 6 to 12 cycles were a sample-barcoded 5' primer and a J-beta primer mix. TCRdb passed the 5' RACE reads through MiXCR, listing each CDR3 protein once. The sample includes about 1.1 million distinct CDR3 sequences, about two fifths of them seen just once. The sample taken for sequencing was blood. Receptor source: a man in his late teens or twenties in good health.

In regard to this clonotype: Without the conserved terminal phenylalanine or tryptophan, this CDR3 likely stems from a read error. V usage is TRBV7-9 and J usage is TRBJ1-1; D ambiguous. Trimming removed 5 bases from V and 1 base from J, with 11 bases in between. Germline CDR1 and CDR2: SEHNR and FQNEAQ (reference sequence). This CDR3 is 14 amino acids long. CDR3: CASSPDGPNTEAFI. The CDR3 nucleotides are TGTGCCAGCAGCCCGGACGGACCGAACACTGAAGCTTTCATT.

There are a few counts of this clonotype. This sequence joins TRBV10-3 and TRBJ1-6; no definite D call. Trimming removed 3 bases at V and 3 bases at J, with 12 bases between. From germline, CDR1 is ENHRY and CDR2 SYGVKD. The CDR3 is 16 residues long. CDR3 sequence (DNA): TGTGCCATCAGTGACCTTCCAGCCTTCTATAATTCACCCCTCCACTTT. Protein product: CAISDLPAFYNSPLHF.

J is TRBJ2-7 and V is TRBV20-1; D unclear. The CDR3 is 12 amino acids. Germline V gene data show CDR1 as DFQATT and CDR2 as SNEGSKA (reference sequence). V was cut by 5 bases and J by 3 bases, with 11 bases left in between. CDR3 in amino acids: CSAPGVGYEQYF. The DNA for the CDR3 is TGCAGTGCTCCAGGAGTCGGCTACGAGCAGTACTTC.

This clonotype was detected only a few times. The chain recombines TRBV3-1 with TRBJ2-1, with 9 bases fitting TRBD2. Germline CDR1 and CDR2: LGHDT and YNNKEL (reference sequence). Unmatched junction bases numbered 10, after V lost 3 bases and J lost 10 bases. The CDR3 extends over 15 amino acids. CDR3 in DNA: TGTGCCAGCAGCCACCTTAGCGGGGGCGGTGAGGAGCAGTTCTTC. Protein product: CASSHLSGGGEEQFF.

V gene TRBV2 combines with J gene TRBJ1-1; TRBD1 matches at 10 bases. Germline-derived CDR1 and CDR2 are SNHLY and FYNNEI. This CDR3 is 14 amino acids long. Germline trimming cut 6 bases from V and 8 bases from J; bases unmatched to any gene: 9. CDR3 nucleotides: TGTGCCAGCAGGCGGGACAGGGGCCCTCCCGAAGCTTTCTTT. Protein product: CASRRDRGPPEAFF.

The chain has TRBV3-1 and TRBJ2-2; D ambiguous. Germline CDR1 reads LGHDT; CDR2 reads YNNKEL (reference sequence). Trimming pared 8 bases from V and 5 bases from J, leaving 9 bases between. The CDR3 covers 12 residues. Written as DNA, the CDR3 is TGTGCCAGCGCCGAGATAACCGGGGAGCTGTTTTTT. Translated, it gives CASAEITGELFF.

The J gene is TRBJ2-1, the V gene TRBV12-3 or TRBV12-4; TRBD1 matches at 7 bases. Germline trimming cut 5 bases from V and 13 bases from J; bases unmatched to any gene: 14. The CDR3 is 14 residues long. In nucleotides, the CDR3 is TGTGCCAGCAGTGCCGGGACAGAAGAGATGACCCAGTTCTTC. Its protein product is CASSAGTEEMTQFF.

The chain links TRBV5-5 to TRBJ1-2, with D unresolved. Trimming shortened V by 4 bases and J by 0 bases, and 13 bases separated the two germline ends. The CDR3 runs 15 residues. The germline CDR1 and CDR2 sequences are SGHKS and YYEKEE (reference sequence). In DNA, the CDR3 is TGTGCCAGCAGCCCTTTCAGCAAAGCTAACTATGGCTACACCTTC. This encodes CASSPFSKANYGYTF.

This clonotype was seen many times. The CDR3 region is CAISESTRAAYNEQFF. In DNA, the CDR3 is TGTGCCATCAGTGAGTCGACTCGGGCGGCCTACAATGAGCAGTTCTTC. The rearrangement links TRBV10-3 to TRBJ2-1; D gene unclear. The CDR3 has 16 amino acids. Germline CDR1 ENHRY, CDR2 SYGVKD. Trimming stripped 0 bases from V and 2 bases from J, with 11 bases between.

There are a few counts of this clonotype. The chain uses TRBV27 and TRBJ1-1; D is unclear. This CDR3 is built from 13 residues. V was clipped by 7 bases and J by 2 bases, with 11 bases between them. Germline CDR1 and CDR2: MNHEY and SMNVEV (reference sequence). The DNA for the CDR3 is TGTGCCAGCACTCTAAGACAAAACACTGAAGCTTTCTTT. Its translation is CASTLRQNTEAFF.

The rearrangement links TRBV5-1 to TRBJ1-5, with 7 bases aligning to TRBD1. The V gene's germline CDR1 is SGHRS and CDR2 YFSETQ. The CDR3 sequence is 16 residues long. V trimming: 2 bases; J trimming: 0 bases; junction bases outside the gene matches: 5. The CDR3 spells CASSLTGTDSNQPQHF. CDR3 DNA: TGCGCCAGCAGCTTAACCGGGACAGATAGCAATCAGCCCCAGCATTTT.

This clonotype occurred a few times. The V gene is TRBV27, the J gene TRBJ1-1; maybe TRBD1 (5 bases). V lost 11 bases, J lost 0 bases, and 13 bases lay in between. This CDR3 region has 13 residues. The V gene's germline CDR1 is MNHEY and CDR2 SMNVEV (reference sequence). The CDR3 sequence: CAVRGWMNTEAFF. CDR3 nucleotide sequence: TGTGCCGTAAGGGGCTGGATGAACACTGAAGCTTTCTTT.

The genes are TRBV7-3 and TRBJ2-3; TRBD1 matches 8 bases. Germline V lookup: CDR1 SGHTA, CDR2 FQGTGA. There are 16 residues in the CDR3. The trim removed 2 bases at V and 2 bases at J, leaving 6 bases unmatched. CDR3 DNA sequence: TGTGCCAGCAGCTTAGACAGGGGCCTAATCACAGATACGCAGTATTTT. Amino acids: CASSLDRGLITDTQYF.

Only one count was recorded for this clonotype. The rearrangement links TRBV20-1 to TRBJ2-3; a possible D gene is TRBD2 (6 bases). The CDR3 runs 18 residues. Germline V lookup: CDR1 DFQATT, CDR2 SNEGSKA (reference sequence). Trimming pared 0 bases from V and 0 bases from J, leaving 19 bases between. The DNA of the CDR3 is TGCAGTGCTAGAGATCAAGAGGGCCGGGGGAAGAGCACAGATACGCAGTATTTT. Protein: CSARDQEGRGKSTDTQYF.

This clonotype came up once. The J gene is TRBJ2-5, the V gene TRBV12-3 or TRBV12-4; TRBD2 matches 10 bases. The end of the DNA is better explained by TRBJ2-7, so the J call may be wrong. The CDR3 is made up of 15 amino acids. The DNA of the CDR3 is TGTGCCAGCACTACGAGGACTAGCGGTCCCCACGAGCAGTACTTC. Translating gives CASTTRTSGPHEQYF.

The rearrangement links TRBV6-5 to TRBJ2-7; D not resolved. The length of the CDR3 is 13 residues. Between the trimmed V and J ends, which lost 2 bases and 7 bases, there was a span of 12 bases. CDR1 and CDR2 (germline): MNHEY, SVGAGI. Here the CDR3 DNA reads TGTGCCAGCAGTTACAAGGCCCTCAATGAGCAGTACTTC. This sequence encodes CASSYKALNEQYF.

V and J are TRBV20-1 and TRBJ2-5, with TRBD2 matching over 10 bases. In germline, CDR1 is DFQATT, CDR2 SNEGSKA (reference sequence). V was pared by 3 bases and J by 3 bases, with 4 bases of the junction left unmatched. The CDR3 is 14 amino acids. CDR3 in DNA: TGCAGTGCTAGTGAAACTAGCGGGGAAGAGACCCAGTACTTC. Translated: CSASETSGEETQYF.

Here the CDR3 reads CASSLTSGGAVKTDTQYF. In DNA form, the CDR3 reads TGCGCCAGCAGCTTGACCAGCGGGGGGGCGGTGAAAACAGATACGCAGTATTTT. This chain uses TRBV5-1 with TRBJ2-3, with TRBD2 identical over 10 bases. Germline CDR1 reads SGHRS; CDR2 reads YFSETQ. V lost 1 base and J lost 3; bases outside the gene matches: 11. This CDR3 spans 18 amino acids.

The table lists this clonotype with a count of one. The chain is built from TRBV6-5 and TRBJ2-2, with D unclear. The CDR3 is 15 residues long. Germline V lookup: CDR1 MNHEY, CDR2 SVGAGI. V lost 0 bases to trimming and J lost 8 bases, with 13 bases between them. The CDR3 is CASSYSIGGAGELFF. CDR3 DNA sequence: TGTGCCAGCAGTTACTCGATCGGCGGCGCGGGGGAGCTGTTTTTT.

The CDR3 region has the DNA TGTGCCAGCAGTGACGTCCGGGCCTATGAGCAGTTCTTC. Its protein product is CASSDVRAYEQFF. V usage is TRBV6-1 and J usage is TRBJ2-1; D remains unclear. The length of the CDR3 is 13 residues. The V end was cut by 3 bases, the J end by 8 bases, with 11 bases between. Germline lookup yields CDR1 MNHNS and CDR2 SASEGT.

The chain combines TRBV12-3 or TRBV12-4 with TRBJ1-1; a possible D gene is TRBD1 (5 bases). CDR3 length equals 15 residues. V was trimmed by 7 bases and J by 1 base, leaving 16 bases between them. CDR3 region: CASIAGSGRNTEAFF. The CDR3 DNA is TGTGCCAGCATCGCAGGGTCCGGGCGGAACACTGAAGCTTTCTTT.

This chain links TRBV29-1 with TRBJ2-5; 7 positions agree with TRBD2. J lost 3 bases, V lost 3 bases, and 4 bases had no gene match. Germline values: CDR1 SQVTM, CDR2 ANQGSEA. The CDR3 runs 13 residues. The DNA of the CDR3 is TGCAGCGTTGATCGGGGGGTGGAAGAGACCCAGTACTTC. It codes for CSVDRGVEETQYF.